The rows below give T cell receptor beta chains drawn from one sample of a study of molecular identifiers for immune sequencing clone quantification. In TCRdb, the PCR reads were re-called with MiXCR into one record per CDR3 protein. The sample holds about 330,000 distinct CDR3 sequences, over 20% seen once. Sequencing used naive CD8+ T cells from blood, with Jurkat cell RNA spiked in. The source of these receptors is a human donor in good health. Some libraries in this study had Jurkat cell RNA spiked in. Each CDR3 is given with its conserved first and last residue. Fields, in order: CDR3 length, V gene, J gene, CDR3 protein.

14,TRBV3-1,TRBJ2-5,CASSQDRNQETQYF
15,TRBV30,TRBJ1-2,CATKGRTDLNYGYTF
16,TRBV12-3/TRBV12-4,TRBJ1-5,CASSFGSIGSNQPQHF
15,TRBV12-3/TRBV12-4,TRBJ2-3,CASRQQGVDTDTQYF
17,TRBV12-5,TRBJ2-5,CASGLSTRPRDPETQYF
12,TRBV5-1,TRBJ2-1,CASSLAATEQFF
15,TRBV4-1,TRBJ2-7,CASSQDVGQGIEQYF
15,TRBV6-2/TRBV6-3,TRBJ1-1,CASSPGLLMNTEAFF
16,TRBV25-1,TRBJ2-5,CASSELGFDREETQYF
15,TRBV4-3,TRBJ2-1,CASSQDRGWLLEQFF
16,TRBV13,TRBJ2-3,CASSFRDRGGTDTQYF
13,TRBV28,TRBJ2-2,CASSLLHTGELFF
15,TRBV20-1,TRBJ2-7,CSARDQGQVNYEQYF
16,TRBV7-6,TRBJ2-1,CASSSGLGGSYNEQSF
14,TRBV27,TRBJ1-2,CASSFSAGAYGYTF
13,TRBV29-1,TRBJ2-1,CSVGMGGYNEQFF
15,TRBV4-3,TRBJ2-7,CASSQDNAGPYEQYF
11,TRBV29-1,TRBJ1-2,CSVVDSYGYTF
20,TRBV15,TRBJ2-7,CATSRAHTTGLAGRTYEQYF
15,TRBV24-1,TRBJ2-3,CATSDGTGGTDTQYF
11,TRBV27,TRBJ2-7,CASSSWGEQYF
14,TRBV20-1,TRBJ1-1,CSARDVRGDTEAFF
14,TRBV24-1,TRBJ2-7,CATSATSGRNEQYF
13,TRBV18,TRBJ1-2,CASSPGGSPGYTF
15,TRBV4-1,TRBJ2-7,CASSKEEGQQYEQYF
13,TRBV9,TRBJ1-5,CASSGGSNQPQHF
15,TRBV12-3/TRBV12-4,TRBJ2-3,CASSLEEGQADTQYF
13,TRBV6-4,TRBJ1-3,CASSKTVGNTIYF
16,TRBV6-6,TRBJ2-1,CASSYSTRGGYNEQFF
14,TRBV9,TRBJ2-7,CASSVGDNSYEQYF
13,TRBV6-5,TRBJ2-5,CASSYRPSETQYF
13,TRBV24-1,TRBJ1-1,CATRETGGTEAFF